This T cell receptor (beta chain) was captured by sequencing in a study of T cells in Graves' hyperthyroidism and ophthalmopathy (dated by TCRdb to about 2019). Background for the entire study: Peripheral blood samples were taken at initial diagnosis, before any treatment was given. A discovery cohort of around 98 patients, roughly 43 with Graves' ophthalmopathy and approximately 55 with stable Graves' hyperthyroidism, was used to find distinguishing TCR V-J signatures. An independent validation cohort of about 20 hyperthyroidism patients and about 16 patients who later progressed to ophthalmopathy tested prospective prediction of ophthalmopathy. For training and testing, the approximately 97 patients in the discovery cohort were randomly divided in a 7:3 ratio. In about 6 Graves' hyperthyroidism patients, the study also compared T-cell repertoires from thyroid tissue with T-cell repertoires from blood. Following sampling, methimazole starting at 30 mg daily was given to hyperthyroidism patients, and high-dose intravenous methylprednisolone was given to ophthalmopathy patients. The paper describes TCR Vbeta CDR3 sequencing of around 140 peripheral blood samples, made up of about 41 ophthalmopathy patients, around 78 hyperthyroidism patients and roughly 17 progressor patients.

This clonotype was seen at least ten times. Its recognized antigen is unknown. No much larger clonotype is one base removed from it; base qualities were not supplied. Amplification of TCR beta CDR3 regions was carried out from RNA transcripts. A first-round RT-PCR of the TCR CDR3 used the HTBI primer set with the Qiagen OneStep RT-PCR kit. A second multiplex PCR round built the libraries, followed by size selection and purification. Libraries were sequenced paired-end with 100 bp reads on an Illumina HiSeq2000. For the original study's pipeline: Raw data were processed with SOAPnuke, discarding reads with adapters, uncalled bases, mean Phred below 15, or no exact constant-primer or identifier match. COPE v1.2.5 was used to merge high-quality paired reads, and clonotypes were defined as unique nucleotide sequences. MiTCR v1.1 was used to align clonotypes to the IMGT TRBV, TRBD and TRBJ reference segments. Only V-J combinations with frequency above 0.0001, covering 98% to 99.2% of repertoires, were analysed. A TCS score was defined as the ratio between F50 (clonal expansion) and ExV (chaos), using BLOSUM62-based TCRdist between CDR3 peptides within each V-J. Welch's t-statistics and random forest reduced 514 V-J features to some 14, which were used in a naive Bayes classifier (R e1071). The raw public data were reprocessed by TCRdb itself: fastp quality trimming at Q25, MiXCR clonotype calling, in-frame beta chains only. Every distinct CDR3 protein forms one entry, paired with its most common genes and DNA. The V and J calls were not made by the authors but by TCRdb's processing. The sample records 500,000 to 650,000 distinct CDR3 sequences, around 20% of which are singletons. The top ten hold about 45% of the sample.

The CDR1 and CDR2 encoded by the germline V gene are SGHTA and FQGTGA. The CDR3 covers 13 residues, taking in both the cysteine and the phenylalanine. Just the 39-base CDR3 DNA is kept, in frame starting at base 1. V is reduced by 0 bases and J by 2 bases, leaving a spacing of 4 bases between them. Ophthalmopathy patients had moderately to severely active disease, with a Clinical Activity Score of 3 or more, a NOSPECS grade of 4 or more, and a disease duration of less than 3 months. Any patient with an uncontrolled infection, another autoimmune disease, pregnancy or lactation was excluded. Diagnoses were established on the basis of clinical symptoms, serum thyroxine and TRAb, thyroid ultrasound, and orbital computed tomography. PBMCs were isolated from more than 9 ml of fresh peripheral blood by Ficoll-Paque density gradient centrifugation. Total RNA was extracted using Trizol reagent, and RNA quality was assessed on an Agilent 2100 Bioanalyzer.

Broad study findings and their caveats: Most expanded thyroid clonotypes (frequency above 0.001) were also detected in blood, a finding suggesting that blood repertoires may reflect thyroid immune responses. In cross-validation, a model built on a 13 V-J signature told ophthalmopathy apart from stable hyperthyroidism with over 85% sensitivity and roughly 82% specificity, and in testing the same model reached 80%/75%. Sample size was not statistically predetermined, and blinding of investigators to group allocation was not performed. In validation, the model predicted progression to ophthalmopathy with over 60% sensitivity and about 73% specificity, a median of around six months before onset.

This sequence originates from a man in his forties with Graves' ophthalmopathy. Sequences were obtained from blood. In this chain, TRBV7-3 is recombined with TRBJ2-5; the D gene cannot be resolved reliably. The CDR3 is CASSLTQQETQYF. DNA sequence: TGTGCCAGCAGCTTAACGCAGCAAGAGACCCAGTACTTC.